What follows are 24 T cell receptor beta chains derived from one specimen sequenced in a study of PD-L1 blockade in urothelial cancer. The method was immunoSEQ multiplex PCR; TCRdb's version includes in-frame clones alone and lacks a portion of them. The data show almost 90,000 clones, with about four fifths seen just once and 2% to 2.5% held by the top ten. The sample's time point: pretreatment peripheral blood. The material was PBMCs, obtained around atezolizumab (anti-PD-L1) treatment. The origin of the receptors is a man aged 60 to 75 with urothelial cancer.

The V gene is TRBV29-1, the J gene TRBJ2-7; possible D gene TRBD2, 6 bases. The V end lost 6 bases, the J end lost 6 bases, and 15 bases lay between the germline ends. Per the germline V gene, CDR1 is SQVTM and CDR2 is ANQGSEA. The CDR3 has 12 amino acids. CDR3 sequence (DNA): TGCAGCGTCTTCACCGGGGGAAGCGAGCAGTACTTC. This translates into CSVFTGGSEQYF.

This clone has only one observation. The chain employs TRBV7-9 and TRBJ2-3, with D maybe TRBD2 (6 bases). The CDR3 has 15 residues. Trimming stripped 1 base from V and 1 base from J, with 9 bases between. CDR1 is SEHNR, CDR2 FQNEAQ, per germline (reference sequence). The DNA of the CDR3 is TGTGCCAGCAGCTTAGTGGCTAGCGGCACAGATACGCAGTATTTT. This encodes CASSLVASGTDTQYF.

V usage is TRBV6-5 and J usage is TRBJ2-7; D call uncertain. The CDR3 is 11 amino acids. Trimming shortened V by 7 bases and J by 3 bases, and 7 bases separated the two germline ends. Per germline, CDR1 MNHEY and CDR2 SVGAGI. The CDR3 loop reads CASNSGYEQYF. CDR3 bases: TGTGCCAGCAATTCAGGCTACGAGCAGTACTTC.

The table lists this clone with a count of one. The chain is built from TRBV2 and TRBJ1-2; D gene unclear. The CDR3 is 13 amino acids. The germline V gene encodes CDR1 SNHLY and CDR2 FYNNEI. V was clipped by 10 bases and J by 4 bases, with 16 bases between them. The CDR3 coding sequence is TGTGCCACCCAAATACGGGTGGGCTATGGCTACACCTTC. Translation gives CATQIRVGYGYTF.

The CDR3 sequence is CAISDGGVWNTEAFF. The CDR3 region has the DNA TGTGCCATCAGTGATGGGGGGGTATGGAACACTGAAGCTTTCTTT. V is TRBV10-3 and J is TRBJ1-1; tentative D call: TRBD1 (5 bases). Trimming cost V 3 bases and J 1 base, with 12 bases left between them. CDR3 length: 15 amino acids. Germline-derived CDR1 and CDR2 are ENHRY and SYGVKD.

A single count supports this clone. V gene TRBV5-1 combines with J gene TRBJ1-2; 12 bases agree with TRBD1. V shed 0 bases, J shed 8 bases, and the junction held 8 bases outside the gene matches. Germline assignment: CDR1 SGHRS and CDR2 YFSETQ. This CDR3 is 16 amino acids long. The CDR3 here is CASSLEGTGGARGYTF. CDR3 in DNA: TGCGCCAGCAGCTTGGAGGGGACAGGGGGCGCACGGGGCTACACCTTC.

J is TRBJ2-7 and V is TRBV28; D remains unclear. V was trimmed by 7 bases and J by 2 bases, leaving 9 bases between them. Germline values: CDR1 MDHEN, CDR2 SYDVKM. The CDR3 has 12 amino acids. CDR3 in DNA: TGTGCCAGCACCGCGGCCACCTACGAGCAGTACTTC. This translates into CASTAATYEQYF.

The rearrangement links TRBV5-4 to TRBJ2-3; 8 bases map to TRBD2. CDR3 length: 19 residues. The trim removed 2 bases at V and 1 base at J, leaving 15 bases unmatched. Germline assignment: CDR1 SGHNT and CDR2 YYREEE (reference sequence). CDR3 sequence (DNA): TGTGCCAGCAGCTTCCGACCCAGAGGGGCGGGGGGTCGCACAGATACGCAGTATTTT. Amino acid sequence: CASSFRPRGAGGRTDTQYF.

The chain has TRBV5-1 and TRBJ2-3; possible D gene TRBD2, 5 bases. Germline lookup yields CDR1 SGHRS and CDR2 YFSETQ. The V end lost 3 bases, the J end lost 3 bases, and 17 bases lay between the germline ends. The CDR3 length is 16 residues. The CDR3 nucleotides read TGCGCCAGCAGCTCGGGGTACGGGGATGTGACAGATACGCAGTATTTT. Its protein is CASSSGYGDVTDTQYF.

The genes are TRBV9 and TRBJ2-3; D ambiguous. This CDR3 region has 14 residues. Looked up from germline, CDR1 is SGDLS and CDR2 is YYNGEE. Between the trimmed V and J ends, which lost 5 bases and 4 bases, there was a span of 14 bases. The CDR3 DNA follows: TGTGCCAGCAGTCGTACTACCGACCCAGATACGCAGTATTTT. This codes for CASSRTTDPDTQYF. The full variable domain, with the rest looked up from reference TRBV9 and TRBJ2-3, is DSGVTQTPKHLITATGQRVTLRCSPRSGDLSVYWYQQSLDQGLQFLIQYYNGEERAKGNILERFSAQQFPDLHSELNLSSLELGDSALYFCASSRTTDPDTQYFGPGTRLTVL.

The CDR3 DNA reads as TGCGCCAGCAGCGGGGGCGGGGGAGTATACAATGAGCAGTTCTTC. Residues: CASSGGGGVYNEQFF. This chain joins TRBV5-1 and TRBJ2-1; possibly TRBD2 for D (7 bases). The CDR3 length is 15 residues. Germline CDR1 and CDR2: SGHRS and YFSETQ. Between the trimmed V and J ends, which lost 4 bases and 4 bases, there was a span of 15 bases.

The J gene is TRBJ2-1, the V gene TRBV10-1; TRBD2 matches 10 bases. The germline gives CDR1 WNHNN, CDR2 SYGVQD (reference sequence). After removal of 4 bases from V and 2 bases from J, the junction contained 11 bases not matched to a gene. The CDR3 covers 18 residues. Here the CDR3 reads CASSGGRESGRAYNEQFF. Here the CDR3 DNA reads TGCGCCAGCAGTGGCGGGCGCGAGAGCGGGAGGGCCTACAATGAGCAGTTCTTC.

In the case of this clone: Since the CDR3 does not end with the conserved phenylalanine or tryptophan, this likely comes from a read error. Because the CDR3's place on the DNA is in doubt, the DNA is left out and the CDR3 is given as listed by TCRdb. V gene TRBV20-1 combines with J gene TRBJ1-2; the DNA was not used to check the table's D call, TRBD1. The CDR3 is 8 residues long, counting both termini. Per the germline V gene, CDR1 is DFQATT and CDR2 is SNEGSKA (reference sequence). The CDR3 loop is CSAPGPTL.

The CDR3 sequence is CASSMRGGTGEQYF. DNA for the CDR3: TGTGCCAGTAGTATGAGGGGCGGGACGGGAGAGCAGTACTTC. This chain connects TRBV19 to TRBJ2-7; tentatively, D is TRBD2 (6 bases). Germline CDR1 reads LNHDA; CDR2 reads SQIVND (reference sequence). CDR3 size: 14 residues. Trimming removed 3 bases at V and 7 bases at J, with 16 bases between.

The V call is TRBV5-4, the J call TRBJ1-1, with D uncertain. Germline V lookup: CDR1 SGHNT, CDR2 YYREEE (reference sequence). The CDR3 extends over 15 amino acids. Trimming shortened V by 0 bases and J by 1 base, and 10 bases separated the two germline ends. Here the CDR3 reads CASSLGGGRNTEAFF. In DNA, the CDR3 is TGTGCCAGCAGCTTGGGTGGCGGCAGGAACACTGAAGCTTTCTTT.

V gene TRBV6-1 combines with J gene TRBJ1-3; the D gene is possibly TRBD1 (5 bases). V dropped 6 bases and J dropped 2 bases, with 11 bases sitting between them. Germline V gene data show CDR1 as MNHNS and CDR2 as SASEGT. This CDR3 comprises 14 residues. CDR3 loop: CASSLAGAGNTIYF. For the CDR3, the DNA is TGTGCCAGCAGCCTAGCGGGGGCTGGAAACACCATATATTTT.

V is TRBV5-1 and J is TRBJ2-3; 8 bases are a match to TRBD1. The V gene's germline CDR1 is SGHRS and CDR2 YFSETQ. V lost 5 bases to trimming and J lost 4 bases; unmatched junction nucleotides: 6. This CDR3 has 14 residues. Here the CDR3 reads CASRLQGASDTQYF. In DNA form, the CDR3 reads TGCGCCAGCAGATTGCAGGGGGCCTCAGATACGCAGTATTTT.

The rearrangement links TRBV6-5 to TRBJ2-3; D unclear. The V gene's germline CDR1 is MNHEY and CDR2 SVGAGI. Trimming pared 0 bases from V and 2 bases from J, leaving 9 bases between. CDR3 length: 15 residues. The CDR3 nucleotides read TGTGCCAGCAGTTACTCGAGTGCCCCCACAGATACGCAGTATTTT. Its translation: CASSYSSAPTDTQYF.

V is TRBV11-2 and J is TRBJ1-2, with D uncertain. Trimming shortened V by 5 bases and J by 8 bases, and 12 bases separated the two germline ends. The CDR3 extends over 12 amino acids. CDR1 is SGHAT, CDR2 FQNNGV, per germline. CDR3 bases: TGTGCCAGCAGCCCTGTCCTTCCGGGCTACACCTTC. Protein sequence: CASSPVLPGYTF.

CDR3 protein: CAWDRESYNEQFF. CDR3 nucleotide sequence: TGTGCCTGGGACAGGGAGTCCTACAATGAGCAGTTCTTC. The genes are TRBV30 and TRBJ2-1, with 7 bases aligning to TRBD1. This CDR3 region has 13 residues. CDR1 is GTSNPN and CDR2 is SVGIG in the germline V gene (reference sequence). Trimming cost V 5 bases and J 1 base; bases outside gene matches: 2.

This clone was seen a few times. Other DNA sequences in this specimen translate into the identical CDR3. The chain couples TRBV2 to TRBJ1-1; no definite D call. Per germline, CDR1 SNHLY and CDR2 FYNNEI. Trimming removed 3 bases at V and 3 bases at J, with 5 bases between. The CDR3 loop spans 12 amino acids. The CDR3 reads CASSDTDTEAFF. Written as DNA, the CDR3 is TGTGCCAGCAGTGATACGGACACTGAAGCTTTCTTT.

The chain recombines TRBV19 with TRBJ2-1; the D gene is possibly TRBD2 (6 bases). Deletions cut 3 bases from V and 11 bases from J, with 11 bases between. The length of the CDR3 is 12 residues. Germline loops: CDR1 LNHDA, CDR2 SQIVND (reference sequence). CDR3 coding DNA: TGTGCCAGTAGTATTTTGGGGGGACAGCAGTTCTTC. Protein: CASSILGGQQFF.

The chain couples TRBV7-9 to TRBJ2-4; D gene uncertain. This CDR3 has 13 residues. V lost 7 bases and J 7 bases, leaving 14 bases between the germline ends. The germline gives CDR1 SEHNR, CDR2 FQNEAQ (reference sequence). CDR3 nucleotides: TGTGCCAGCACTCCCCCCCCTGTCAACATTCAGTACTTC. Protein: CASTPPPVNIQYF.

CDR3: CASSLNRGDYGYTF. In nucleotides, the CDR3 is TGTGCCAGCAGCTTAAACAGGGGAGACTATGGCTACACCTTC. The J gene is TRBJ1-2, the V gene TRBV7-3; 7 positions agree with TRBD1. From germline, CDR1 is SGHTA and CDR2 FQGTGA. Losses at the gene ends were 1 base for V and 3 bases for J; bases not matched to a gene: 2. The CDR3 is 14 amino acids. Together with reference TRBV7-3 and TRBJ1-2, the CDR3 gives the full variable domain: GAGVSQTPSNKVTEKGKYVELRCDPISGHTALYWYRQSLGQGPEFLIYFQGTGAADDSGLPNDRFFAVRPEGSVSTLKIQRTERGDSAVYLCASSLNRGDYGYTFGSGTRLTVV.